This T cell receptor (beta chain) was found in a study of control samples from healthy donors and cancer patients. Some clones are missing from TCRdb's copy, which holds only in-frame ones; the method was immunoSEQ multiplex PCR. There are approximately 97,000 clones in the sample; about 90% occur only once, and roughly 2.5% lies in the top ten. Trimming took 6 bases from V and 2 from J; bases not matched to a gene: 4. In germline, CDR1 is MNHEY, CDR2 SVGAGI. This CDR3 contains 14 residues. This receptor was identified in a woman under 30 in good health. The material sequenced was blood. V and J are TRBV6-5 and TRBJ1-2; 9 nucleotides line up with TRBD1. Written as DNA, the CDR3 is TGTGCCAGCAGATTACAGGGGGCAAACTATGGCTACACCTTC. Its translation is CASRLQGANYGYTF.